Below are 22 T cell receptor beta chains sequenced from a single sample in a study of human T cells and chemical hapten exposure. Specified time point: patch test 1, 2 weeks after DPC sensitization. Treatment given: therapeutic diphenylcyclopropenone sensitization with weekly scalp DPC. Each CDR3 protein is one row after TCRdb ran MiXCR on the RACE reads. The sample contains 60,000 to 80,000 distinct CDR3 sequences, around 30% of which appear only once. Here the sequenced sample was whole blood, taken in connection with sensitization to the hapten diphenylcyclopropenone (DPC). The receptors were gathered from a man aged 35 to 55 with alopecia areata. Some clones in this sample may be carry-over from other donors' samples.

This chain joins TRBV10-3 and TRBJ1-1; weak D call: TRBD1 (5 bases). CDR3 length: 13 residues. From germline, CDR1 is ENHRY and CDR2 SYGVKD. V was clipped by 6 bases and J by 7 bases, with 15 bases between them. The CDR3 region has the DNA TGTGCCATCAGGCCTGACAGAACCTTTGAAGCTTTCTTT. As protein: CAIRPDRTFEAFF.

This clonotype was detected only once. An end of the junction does not agree with germline; a read error may underlie this. The V call is TRBV6-6, the J call TRBJ1-6, with 10 nucleotides matching TRBD1. CDR3 length: 19 amino acids. In germline, CDR1 is MNHNY, CDR2 SVGAGI (reference sequence). CDR3 nucleotide sequence: TGTCCCAGCAGTGCTCCGGGACAGGGGAAGGGGATTCAAAATTCACCCCTCCACTTT. It specifies CPSSAPGQGKGIQNSPLHF.

V and J are TRBV18 and TRBJ1-2; 8 bases match TRBD1. The CDR3 covers 16 residues. V trimming: 2 bases; J trimming: 6 bases; junction bases outside the gene matches: 11. Germline loops: CDR1 KGHSH, CDR2 LQKENI. For the CDR3, the DNA is TGTGCCAGCTCACCAATCCACTCGACAGGGGACGATGGCTACACCTTC. Translating it yields CASSPIHSTGDDGYTF.

This clonotype was observed a handful of times. The chain has TRBV6-2 or TRBV6-3 and TRBJ1-5; D call uncertain. This CDR3 contains 16 residues. The germline CDR1 and CDR2 sequences are MNHEY and SVGEGT. The V end lost 6 bases, the J end lost 2 bases, and 17 bases lay between the germline ends. CDR3 in amino acids: CASSRNMRAGNQPQHF. The CDR3 coding sequence is TGTGCCAGCAGCCGGAACATGAGGGCTGGCAATCAGCCCCAGCATTTT.

V gene TRBV20-1 combines with J gene TRBJ2-5, with TRBD2 identical over 8 bases. This CDR3 has 14 amino acids. Germline lookup yields CDR1 DFQATT and CDR2 SNEGSKA (reference sequence). The trim removed 3 bases at V and 5 bases at J, leaving 8 bases unmatched. For the CDR3, the DNA is TGCAGTGCTAGGGTAGGGACTAGTAGGGAGACCCAGTACTTC. It encodes CSARVGTSRETQYF.

The chain uses TRBV20-1 and TRBJ1-3; D gene unclear. The CDR3 is 13 residues long. V was cut by 0 bases and J by 5 bases, with 8 bases left in between. Germline V gene lookup returns CDR1 DFQATT and CDR2 SNEGSKA (reference sequence). Here the CDR3 DNA reads TGCAGTGCTAGAGATCGATCCCGAAACACCATATATTTT. Its protein is CSARDRSRNTIYF.

V gene TRBV9 combines with J gene TRBJ2-2, with D perhaps matching TRBD2 (5 bases). The CDR3 is 13 residues long. With 7 bases removed from V and 7 bases from J, the gap between germline ends came to 14 bases. In germline, CDR1 is SGDLS, CDR2 YYNGEE. The CDR3 DNA sequence: TGTGCCAGCCAGGAGACCGGGGTCGGGGAGCTGTTTTTT. Encoded protein: CASQETGVGELFF.

The rearrangement uses TRBV7-3 and TRBJ1-1; TRBD1 aligns across 7 bases. The CDR3 runs to 13 residues. Trimming took 5 bases from V and 8 from J; bases not matched to a gene: 8. Germline V CDR1 and CDR2: SGHTA, FQGTGA. Here the CDR3 DNA reads TGTGCCAGCAGCCGAGGGACAGTGGAGGAAGCTTTCTTT. This encodes CASSRGTVEEAFF.

V usage is TRBV7-2 and J usage is TRBJ2-7; TRBD1 aligns across 9 bases. The germline CDR1 and CDR2 sequences are SGHTA and FQGNSA. V gave up 5 bases and J gave up 3 bases; unmatched junction bases: 5. The CDR3 spans 14 residues. CDR3 sequence (DNA): TGTGCCAGCAGCCGGACGGGACAGGGCTACGAGCAGTACTTC. Protein sequence: CASSRTGQGYEQYF.

This clonotype came up a few times. The chain's CDR3 is CASSYSPASYNEQFF. The CDR3 DNA sequence: TGTGCCAGCAGTTACTCCCCAGCATCCTACAATGAGCAGTTCTTC. The V call is TRBV6-2 or TRBV6-3, the J call TRBJ2-1; D not resolved. Between the trimmed V and J ends, which lost 0 bases and 1 base, there was a span of 7 bases. CDR1 and CDR2 from the germline V gene are MNHEY and SVGEGT. This CDR3 contains 15 residues.

This clonotype was observed a few times. This chain joins TRBV7-2 and TRBJ1-4; TRBD1 is a possible D gene (5 bases). Trimming removed 0 bases from V and 7 bases from J, with 12 bases in between. The CDR3 spans 15 residues. Germline values: CDR1 SGHTA, CDR2 FQGNSA. CDR3: CASSLAGGLVEKLFF. In DNA form, the CDR3 reads TGTGCCAGCAGCTTAGCGGGGGGGTTGGTTGAAAAACTGTTTTTT.

This clonotype was picked up a small number of times. The rearrangement uses TRBV20-1 and TRBJ1-1; possibly TRBD1 for D (6 bases). Trimming cost V 3 bases and J 0 bases, with 11 bases left between them. There are 14 residues in the CDR3. In germline, CDR1 is DFQATT, CDR2 SNEGSKA (reference sequence). Here the CDR3 reads CSASLDRLNTEAFF. The CDR3 DNA is TGCAGTGCTAGTCTGGACAGATTGAACACTGAAGCTTTCTTT.

This clonotype was seen more than once but under ten times. This chain links TRBV20-1 with TRBJ2-3; 9 bases are a match to TRBD2. The CDR3 is 17 amino acids. Germline V gene lookup returns CDR1 DFQATT and CDR2 SNEGSKA (reference sequence). With 3 bases clipped from V and 4 bases from J, the junction kept 14 bases outside the gene matches. In nucleotides, the CDR3 is TGCAGTGCTAGTATCACGGCGGGAGGGGGGGGCGCAGATACGCAGTATTTT. Amino acids: CSASITAGGGGADTQYF.

The gene calls are TRBV6-5 and TRBJ1-4, with 11 bases identical to TRBD1. Germline CDR1 and CDR2: MNHEY and SVGAGI. The CDR3 length is 17 residues. Trimming removed 6 bases from V and 3 bases from J; junction bases left unmatched: 9. The CDR3 here is CASSRTGGAGANEKLFF. CDR3 DNA: TGTGCCAGCAGCCGGACAGGGGGCGCTGGGGCTAATGAAAAACTGTTTTTT.

This clonotype has just a few counts. The chain carries TRBV4-2 and TRBJ2-5, with 9 bases aligning to TRBD2. The CDR3 runs 15 residues. Germline V gene lookup returns CDR1 LGHNA and CDR2 YNFKEQ. Trimming at V came to 3 bases and at J to 5 bases, leaving 7 bases not matched to a gene. The CDR3 reads CASSQGASGTETQYF. The CDR3 DNA reads as TGTGCCAGCAGCCAGGGGGCTAGCGGGACGGAGACCCAGTACTTC.

This clonotype was seen a few times. The chain has TRBV28 and TRBJ2-7, with a weak D call TRBD1 (6 bases). CDR1 is MDHEN and CDR2 is SYDVKM in the germline V gene. V lost 6 bases, J lost 12 bases, and 15 bases lay in between. CDR3 length: 11 residues. The CDR3: CASSDTGQGYF. The CDR3 bases are TGTGCCAGCAGCGACACAGGGCAGGGGTACTTC.

Comment on this clonotype: The junction shows a germline mismatch at one end, possibly a read error. This chain joins TRBV12-3 or TRBV12-4 and TRBJ1-6, with 7 bases fitting TRBD1. The CDR3 has 15 residues. The CDR3 bases are TGTGCCAGCAGCTTAGGGGGCAGCTATAATTCACCCCTCCACTTT. Its translation is CASSLGGSYNSPLHF.

This chain joins TRBV15 and TRBJ1-5; 7 nucleotides agree with TRBD1. This CDR3 region has 15 residues. Trimming took 3 bases from V and 5 from J; bases not matched to a gene: 7. Germline CDR1 is LNHNV and CDR2 is YYDKDF (reference sequence). CDR3: CATSSDRVSYQPQHF. The CDR3, as DNA: TGTGCCACCAGCAGTGACAGGGTGTCGTATCAGCCCCAGCATTTT. The variable domain in full, with the rest retrieved from reference TRBV15 and TRBJ1-5, is DAMVIQNPRYQVTQFGKPVTLSCSQTLNHNVMYWYQQKSSQAPKLLFHYYDKDFNNEADTPDNFQSRRPNTSFCFLDIRSPGLGDTAMYLCATSSDRVSYQPQHFGDGTRLSIL.

This chain joins TRBV3-1 and TRBJ2-5; tentative D call: TRBD2 (5 bases). The V gene's germline CDR1 is LGHDT and CDR2 YNNKEL (reference sequence). V was pared by 0 bases and J by 4 bases, with 9 bases between. The CDR3 covers 14 residues. The CDR3 DNA follows: TGTGCCAGCAGCCAAGATGCAGGAGGAGAGACCCAGTACTTC. It translates to CASSQDAGGETQYF.

The chain combines TRBV21-1 with TRBJ2-6; TRBD2, the table's D call, lacks a check against the DNA. TRBV21-1 is tagged as a pseudogene. The CDR3 loop spans 17 amino acids. The CDR3 region is CASTDREGGSGANVLTF. CDR3 bases: TGTGCCAGCACGGACCGGGAGGGCGGCTCTGGGGCCAACGTCCTGACTTTC.

The V call is TRBV3-1, the J call TRBJ2-7, with TRBD1 identical over 11 bases. Trimming at V came to 0 bases and at J to 6 bases, leaving 13 bases not matched to a gene. Germline V gene lookup returns CDR1 LGHDT and CDR2 YNNKEL (reference sequence). This CDR3 has 18 amino acids. The CDR3 protein is CASSQDLGGQGAFGEQYF. For the CDR3, the DNA is TGTGCCAGCAGCCAAGATCTTGGAGGACAGGGGGCGTTTGGCGAGCAGTACTTC.

J is TRBJ2-3 and V is TRBV6-5, with a tentative D call TRBD1 (5 bases). Germline-derived CDR1 and CDR2 are MNHEY and SVGAGI. The CDR3 has 15 amino acids. Trimming left V 0 bases short and J 5 bases short, with 12 bases between. In DNA, the CDR3 is TGTGCCAGCAGTTACTCGATGGCCAGGGAAGATACGCAGTATTTT. Protein sequence: CASSYSMAREDTQYF.